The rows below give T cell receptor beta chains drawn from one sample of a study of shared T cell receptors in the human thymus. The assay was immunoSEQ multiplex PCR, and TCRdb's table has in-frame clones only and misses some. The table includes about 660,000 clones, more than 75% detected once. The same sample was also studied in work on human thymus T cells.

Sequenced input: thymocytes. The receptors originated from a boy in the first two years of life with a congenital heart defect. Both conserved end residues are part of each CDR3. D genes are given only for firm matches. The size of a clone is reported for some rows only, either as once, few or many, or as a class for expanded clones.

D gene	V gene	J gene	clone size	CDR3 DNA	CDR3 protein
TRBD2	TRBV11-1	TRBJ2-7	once	TGTGCCAGCAGCCGAAGCGGGGTGGCCACCTACGAGCAGTACTTC	CASSRSGVATYEQYF
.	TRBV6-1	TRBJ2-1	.	TGTGCCAGCTTCCGGGTCCCCAATGAGCAGTTCTTC	CASFRVPNEQFF
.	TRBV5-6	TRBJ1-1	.	TGTGCCAGCAGCTTGTCCAAGGGAGGGAAAAGGGACACTGAAGCTTTCTTT	CASSLSKGGKRDTEAFF
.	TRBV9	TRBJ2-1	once	TGTGCCAGCAGCGCAGGACAGTACAATGAGCAGTTCTTC	CASSAGQYNEQFF
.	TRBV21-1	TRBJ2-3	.	TGTGCCGCGCGGGGGGGCAGGGTCACAGATACGCAGTATTTT	CAARGGRVTDTQYF
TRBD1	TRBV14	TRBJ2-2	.	TGTGCCAGCAGATCCGGCCAGGGGGCCACTATAGGCGGGGAGCTGTTTTTT	CASRSGQGATIGGELFF
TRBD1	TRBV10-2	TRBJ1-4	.	TGCGCCAGCAGGACCGGGACAGGCAGCAATGAAAAACTGTTTTTT	CASRTGTGSNEKLFF
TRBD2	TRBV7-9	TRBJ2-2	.	TGTGCCAGCAGCTTCCGGACTAGCGGGAGCCAGAACACCGGGGAGCTGTTTTTT	CASSFRTSGSQNTGELFF
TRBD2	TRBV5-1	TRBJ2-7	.	TGCGCCAGCAGCCCCTGTCCCGGGACTAGCGGGAGATCCTACGAGCAGTACTTC	CASSPCPGTSGRSYEQYF
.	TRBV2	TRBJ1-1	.	TGTGCCAGCAGTCAAACCGGGGGGGGAAACACTGAAGCTTTCTTT	CASSQTGGGNTEAFF
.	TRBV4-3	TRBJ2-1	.	TGCGCCAGCAGCCAAGATCTACGAGTCAATGAGCAGTTCTTC	CASSQDLRVNEQFF
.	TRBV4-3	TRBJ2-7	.	TGCGCCAGCAGCCAAGACCACAGGTCATCCTACGAGCAGTACTTC	CASSQDHRSSYEQYF
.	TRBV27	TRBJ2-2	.	TGTGCCAGCAACAGGGAGGGACCCGGGGAGCTGTTTTTT	CASNREGPGELFF
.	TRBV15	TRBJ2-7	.	TGTGCCACCAGCAGAGATGTTGGCAGCACGGGCTACGAGCAGTACTTC	CATSRDVGSTGYEQYF
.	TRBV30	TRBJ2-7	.	TGTGCCTGGAGTACTCCCGGGGTACAGGGTTTAGAGCAGTACTTC	CAWSTPGVQGLEQYF
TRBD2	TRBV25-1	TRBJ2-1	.	TGTGCCAGCAGTGATGGGCCTAGCGGGAGGTGGATGCGTGAGCAGTTCTTC	CASSDGPSGRWMREQFF
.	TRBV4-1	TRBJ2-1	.	TGCGCCAGCAGCCCCCGGGACTTCAGCTCCTACAATGAGCAGTTCTTC	CASSPRDFSSYNEQFF
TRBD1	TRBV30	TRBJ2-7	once	TGTGCCTGGAGTGTCCCGGGACAGGCACCTTACGAGCAGTACTTC	CAWSVPGQAPYEQYF
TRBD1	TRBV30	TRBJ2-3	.	TGTGCCTATTCGACAGGGATGAGGACAGATACGCAGTATTTT	CAYSTGMRTDTQYF
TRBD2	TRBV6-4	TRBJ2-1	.	TGTGCCAGCAGTGACTCGATGAGCGGGAGCCATGAGCAGTTCTTC	CASSDSMSGSHEQFF
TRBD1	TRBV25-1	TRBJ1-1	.	TGTGCCAGCAGTGGCCGAGGACAGGGACTAAAGAACACTGAAGCTTTCTTT	CASSGRGQGLKNTEAFF
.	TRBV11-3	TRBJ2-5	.	TGTGCCAGCAGCTTAGTTACAGGGTTAGAGACCCAGTACTTC	CASSLVTGLETQYF
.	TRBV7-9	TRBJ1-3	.	TGTGCCAGCAGCTCGAGGACGGGGAGGGCTGGAAACACCATATATTTT	CASSSRTGRAGNTIYF
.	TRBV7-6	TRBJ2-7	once	TGTGCCAGCAGCTTAAAGGGGTCCTACGAGCAGTACTTC	CASSLKGSYEQYF
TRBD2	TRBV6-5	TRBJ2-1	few	TGTGCCAGCAGTTGTCTTTCTAGCGGGAGGGCCTATGAGCAGTTCTTC	CASSCLSSGRAYEQFF
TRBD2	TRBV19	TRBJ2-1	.	TGTGCCAGTAGTTTCGAACCCCGGAATCTAGCGGGGTACAATGAGCAGTTCTTC	CASSFEPRNLAGYNEQFF
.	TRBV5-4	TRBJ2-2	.	TGTGCCAGCAGCTTACGCAGGTTTACGAACACCGGGGAGCTGTTTTTT	CASSLRRFTNTGELFF
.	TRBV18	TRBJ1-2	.	TGTGCCAGCTCACCACGCCTAACAGAGTCTAACTATGGCTACACCTTC	CASSPRLTESNYGYTF
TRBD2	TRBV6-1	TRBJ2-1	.	TGTGCCAGCAGTGCAGACCCGATGACGACTAGCGGGAGAGGGAATGAGCAGTTCTTC	CASSADPMTTSGRGNEQFF
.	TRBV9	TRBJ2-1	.	TGTGCCAGCAGCGTAGCTACGAGGAGCTCCTACAATGAGCAGTTCTTC	CASSVATRSSYNEQFF
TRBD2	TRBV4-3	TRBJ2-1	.	TGCGCCAGCAGCCCTCGACTAGCACGATCCTACAATGAGCAGTTCTTC	CASSPRLARSYNEQFF
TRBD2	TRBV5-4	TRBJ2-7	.	TGTGCCAGCAGCCCAGGACTAGCGGGAGCCCACGAGCAGTACTTC	CASSPGLAGAHEQYF
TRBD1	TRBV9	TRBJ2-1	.	TGTGCCAGCAGCCCAGGGACAGGGGACCGAAGCTACAATGAGCAGTTCTTC	CASSPGTGDRSYNEQFF
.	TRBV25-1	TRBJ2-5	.	TGTGCCAGCAGTGCCCTAGGGGGGGGAGAGACCCAGTACTTC	CASSALGGGETQYF
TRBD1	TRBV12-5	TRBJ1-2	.	TGTGCTAGTGACCCCGGACAGGGGTCGGATGGCTACACCTTC	CASDPGQGSDGYTF
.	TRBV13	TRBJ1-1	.	TGTGCCAGCAGCTTATCAGGGGAAGCTTTCTTT	CASSLSGEAFF
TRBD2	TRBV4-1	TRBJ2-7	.	TGCGCCAGCAGCCAAGAGAGCACGGGAGGGAGCTACGAGCAGTACTTC	CASSQESTGGSYEQYF
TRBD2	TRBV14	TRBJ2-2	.	TGTGCCAGCAGCCAAGAACGAGAACTAGCGGGCACCGGGGAGCTGTTTTTT	CASSQERELAGTGELFF
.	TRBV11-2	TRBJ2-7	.	TGTGCCAGCAGCTTAGTAGCGTCCGAGCAGTACTTC	CASSLVASEQYF
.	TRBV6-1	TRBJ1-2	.	TGTGCCAGCAGTGAAGAGGAGGGCCCCGAGAAGTATGGCTACACCTTC	CASSEEEGPEKYGYTF
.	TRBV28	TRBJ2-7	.	TGTGCCAGCAGTGGTGGGGGCCGACGATACGAGCAGTACTTC	CASSGGGRRYEQYF
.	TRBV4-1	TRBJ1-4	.	TGCGCCAGCAGCGACAGATCTCGGACAGTTCTGGGCAGACCAACTAATGAAAAACTGTTTTTT	CASSDRSRTVLGRPTNEKLFF
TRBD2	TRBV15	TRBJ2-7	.	TGTGCCACCAGCAGAGATTGGAAACCCGGGACTAGTGGCTACGAGCAGTACTTC	CATSRDWKPGTSGYEQYF
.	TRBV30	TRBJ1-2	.	TGTGCCTGGAGTAGCGGTTTTGAGGGCCACTATGACTACACCTTC	CAWSSGFEGHYDYTF
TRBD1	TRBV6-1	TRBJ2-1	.	TGTGCCAGCAGCGACAGGGGGCGCCCCTACAATGAGCAGTTCTTC	CASSDRGRPYNEQFF
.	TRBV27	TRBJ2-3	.	TGTGCCAGCAGTCCCTCGTGCACAGATACGCAGTATTTT	CASSPSCTDTQYF
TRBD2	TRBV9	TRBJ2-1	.	TGTGCCAGCAGCGTAGTGGGGGGGACTAGCGTTTACAATGAGCAGTTCTTC	CASSVVGGTSVYNEQFF
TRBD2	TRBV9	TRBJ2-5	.	TGTGCCAGCAGCGTAGGACAGCGGGGAGGCCCCCTGGGGGAGACCCAGTACTTC	CASSVGQRGGPLGETQYF
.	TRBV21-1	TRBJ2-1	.	TGTGCCAGCAGCAAAGTGTCCAGGGGGGCAAACTACAATGAGCAGTTCTTC	CASSKVSRGANYNEQFF
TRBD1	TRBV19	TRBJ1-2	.	TGTGCCAGTAGTCCCCCCGACACAGGGGATGGCTACACCTTC	CASSPPDTGDGYTF
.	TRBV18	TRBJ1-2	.	TGTGCCAGCTCACCAAAGGGCGGGAGGACCTATGGCTACACCTTC	CASSPKGGRTYGYTF
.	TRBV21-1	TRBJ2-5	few	TGTGCCAGCAGCAAAGCGTGCGGGAGGGCGGAGGAGACCCAGTACTTC	CASSKACGRAEETQYF
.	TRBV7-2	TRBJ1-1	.	TGTGCCAGCAGCTTAGTCGGGGACACTGAAGCTTTCTTT	CASSLVGDTEAFF
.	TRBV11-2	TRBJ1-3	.	TGTGCCAGCAGCTTAGTGCAGGGAGGCGGAAGAAACACCATATATTTT	CASSLVQGGGRNTIYF